The 32 T cell receptor beta chains below were found in one sample sequenced in a study of cytomegalovirus exposure and HLA in healthy donors. Profiling relied on immunoSEQ multiplex PCR, and the TCRdb table lists in-frame clones only, not all of them. There are around 350,000 clones in the sample; 86% occur only once, and approximately 0.86% lies in the top ten. The sequencing sample was made of PBMCs. These receptors all come from a woman under 30 in good health and CMV-seronegative.

The chain has TRBV5-1 and TRBJ2-3; 12 bases align to TRBD2. J gave up 1 base and V 0 bases, and 3 bases lay outside the gene matches. This CDR3 has 17 residues. CDR1 SGHRS and CDR2 YFSETQ come from the germline V gene. This CDR3 is CASSLARTSGGTDTQYF. CDR3 DNA: TGCGCCAGCAGCTTGGCCCGGACTAGCGGGGGCACAGATACGCAGTATTTT.

The chain uses TRBV6-4 and TRBJ2-2; possible D gene TRBD2, 5 bases. The CDR3 runs to 17 residues. Germline CDR1 and CDR2: MRHNA and SNTAGT. V lost 2 bases to trimming and J lost 4 bases, with 17 bases between them. CDR3: CASSDSAGGDSTGELFF. The CDR3 bases are TGTGCCAGCAGTGACAGTGCAGGAGGTGATAGCACCGGGGAGCTGTTTTTT.

This chain joins TRBV28 and TRBJ2-5, with D tentatively TRBD1 (6 bases). Per germline, CDR1 MDHEN and CDR2 SYDVKM. The CDR3 is 13 residues long. V lost 10 bases and J 4 bases, leaving 16 bases between the germline ends. Written as DNA, the CDR3 is TGTGCCACCAAGGGCAGGGGCGGAGAGACCCAGTACTTC. Translated: CATKGRGGETQYF.

This clone came up a few times. V and J are TRBV14 and TRBJ2-7, with TRBD1 matching over 7 bases. After removal of 4 bases from V and 0 bases from J, the junction contained 6 bases not matched to a gene. This CDR3 is 15 amino acids long. Germline CDR1 is SGHDN and CDR2 is FVKESK. The CDR3 DNA is TGTGCCAGCAGCCGACAGGGTTGGAGCTCCTACGAGCAGTACTTC. As protein: CASSRQGWSSYEQYF. Supplemented by reference TRBV14 and TRBJ2-7, the full variable domain reads EAGVTQFPSHSVIEKGQTVTLRCDPISGHDNLYWYRRVMGKEIKFLLHFVKESKQDESGMPNNRFLAERTGGTYSTLKVQPAELEDSGVYFCASSRQGWSSYEQYFGPGTRLTVT.

The CDR3 protein is CASSLATGSYEQYF. The CDR3 coding sequence is TGTGCCAGCAGCTTAGCAACAGGAAGCTACGAGCAGTACTTC. The chain recombines TRBV7-2 with TRBJ2-7, with D perhaps matching TRBD1 (5 bases). The germline V and J ends were trimmed by 0 bases and 3 bases, with 9 bases remaining between them. Germline V gene data show CDR1 as SGHTA and CDR2 as FQGNSA. The CDR3 runs to 14 residues.

J is TRBJ1-5 and V is TRBV15, with D possibly matching TRBD1 (5 bases). Per germline, CDR1 LNHNV and CDR2 YYDKDF (reference sequence). The CDR3 is made up of 13 amino acids. Trimming removed 8 bases at V and 7 bases at J, with 15 bases between. The CDR3 DNA follows: TGTGCCACCTCAGGCAGGGTATACCAGCCCCAGCATTTT. This encodes CATSGRVYQPQHF.

Written as DNA, the CDR3 is TGTGCCAGCAGCCTAACAGGGGTGGGTACTGAAGCTTTCTTT. As protein: CASSLTGVGTEAFF. The gene calls are TRBV27 and TRBJ1-1; 7 bases fit TRBD1. Trimming cost V 6 bases and J 5 bases; bases outside gene matches: 9. The CDR3 totals 14 residues. In germline, CDR1 is MNHEY, CDR2 SMNVEV (reference sequence).

This rearrangement joins TRBV5-1 to TRBJ2-2; possibly TRBD1 for D (5 bases). The CDR3 loop spans 13 amino acids. CDR1 SGHRS and CDR2 YFSETQ come from the germline V gene. V lost 4 bases, J lost 5 bases, and 9 bases lay in between. Here the CDR3 reads CASSPGSTGELFF. CDR3 sequence (DNA): TGCGCCAGCAGCCCAGGGTCGACCGGGGAGCTGTTTTTT.

This chain uses TRBV5-1 with TRBJ1-2; the D is unclear. The CDR3 covers 14 residues. Trimming cost V 0 bases and J 4 bases, with 10 bases left between them. Germline CDR1 is SGHRS and CDR2 is YFSETQ. In DNA form, the CDR3 reads TGCGCCAGCAGCTTGGGTGACATCTCCTATGGCTACACCTTC. Protein: CASSLGDISYGYTF.

The chain employs TRBV21-1 and TRBJ1-1. TRBV21-1 is an annotated pseudogene. CDR3 length: 19 amino acids. The CDR3 coding sequence is TGTGCCAGCAGCAAAAAAGTCCAGATAGGCAGCGAAATGAACACTGAAGCTTTCTTT. Amino acid sequence: CASSKKVQIGSEMNTEAFF.

The CDR3 DNA reads TGTGCCAGCAACCAGGAATTCGGTTATGGCTACACCTTC. This translates into CASNQEFGYGYTF. The chain joins TRBV6-1 to TRBJ1-2, with no clear D. V lost 7 bases to trimming and J lost 5 bases, with 14 bases between them. Germline V CDR1 and CDR2: MNHNS, SASEGT. This CDR3 region has 13 residues.

V is TRBV5-1 and J is TRBJ2-7; 8 nucleotides agree with TRBD2. Germline lookup yields CDR1 SGHRS and CDR2 YFSETQ. This CDR3 is 15 amino acids long. J gave up 2 bases and V 4 bases, and 8 bases lay outside the gene matches. Here the CDR3 reads CASSPVTSGAYEQYF. The CDR3, as DNA: TGCGCCAGCAGCCCTGTCACTAGCGGTGCCTACGAGCAGTACTTC.

Remarks on this clone: The same CDR3 also results from other DNA sequences found in this sample. The V call is TRBV6-4, the J call TRBJ2-2; D is uncertain. Trimming took 0 bases from V and 4 from J, leaving 3 bases between them. Germline CDR1 and CDR2: MRHNA and SNTAGT. The CDR3 extends over 13 amino acids. CDR3 nucleotides: TGTGCCAGCAGTGACTCGAGCACCGGGGAGCTGTTTTTT. Translation gives CASSDSSTGELFF.

This clone was counted a few times. The chain couples TRBV27 to TRBJ2-7, with 8 bases that match TRBD1. The CDR3 runs 14 residues. In germline, CDR1 is MNHEY, CDR2 SMNVEV (reference sequence). V lost 3 bases to trimming and J lost 6 bases; unmatched junction nucleotides: 7. CDR3: CASSFRRGLSEQYF. CDR3 nucleotides: TGTGCCAGCAGTTTCCGCAGGGGGCTGAGCGAGCAGTACTTC.

This chain links TRBV6-5 with TRBJ1-5; D is unresolved. The germline V gene encodes CDR1 MNHEY and CDR2 SVGAGI. The CDR3 runs 15 residues. V was shortened by 0 bases and J by 7 bases, with 13 bases between the two germline ends. The CDR3 DNA reads TGTGCCAGCAGTTACTCGAGAAAAGCCCCCCAGCCCCAGCATTTT. Protein sequence: CASSYSRKAPQPQHF.

The rearrangement joins TRBV5-5 to TRBJ1-4; TRBD1 matches 9 bases. The ends lost 0 bases at V and 6 bases at J; junction bases unmatched: 3. This CDR3 has 15 residues. Germline assignment: CDR1 SGHKS and CDR2 YYEKEE (reference sequence). The CDR3 region is CASSLVGTGYEKLFF. In DNA form, the CDR3 reads TGTGCCAGCAGCTTGGTCGGGACAGGGTATGAAAAACTGTTTTTT.

The chain uses TRBV14 and TRBJ1-6, with D unresolved. Trimming stripped 4 bases from V and 4 bases from J, with 11 bases between. The CDR3 contains 15 residues. Germline V gene sequence: CDR1 SGHDN, CDR2 FVKESK. DNA for the CDR3: TGTGCCAGCAGCCTTACGGTCCCTTATAATTCACCCCTCCACTTT. Encoded protein: CASSLTVPYNSPLHF.

The chain recombines TRBV6-5 with TRBJ1-1, with a possible D match to TRBD1 (5 bases). The germline V gene encodes CDR1 MNHEY and CDR2 SVGAGI. This CDR3 has 14 amino acids. Trimming took 5 bases from V and 1 from J, leaving 11 bases between them. DNA for the CDR3: TGTGCCAGCAGTACCCCGGGGGGGAACACTGAAGCTTTCTTT. Translation gives CASSTPGGNTEAFF.

The V call is TRBV30, the J call TRBJ2-5, with D possibly matching TRBD1 (6 bases). From germline, CDR1 is GTSNPN and CDR2 SVGIG (reference sequence). V dropped 4 bases and J dropped 5 bases, with 11 bases sitting between them. The CDR3 is made up of 12 amino acids. CDR3 residues: CAWTGESETQYF. CDR3 sequence (DNA): TGTGCCTGGACAGGGGAATCGGAGACCCAGTACTTC.

The chain couples TRBV19 to TRBJ2-7; 8 bases agree with TRBD1. Germline assignment: CDR1 LNHDA and CDR2 SQIVND (reference sequence). V shed 5 bases and J 2 bases; nucleotides not matched to a gene: 8. This CDR3 is built from 15 residues. Here the CDR3 DNA reads TGTGCCAGTAGTGCTCCCGGGACAGGAGCCTACGAGCAGTACTTC. Amino acid sequence: CASSAPGTGAYEQYF.

This chain links TRBV27 with TRBJ1-5; 8 bases agree with TRBD1. Trimming cost V 4 bases and J 1 base; bases outside gene matches: 3. This CDR3 has 15 amino acids. Germline V lookup: CDR1 MNHEY, CDR2 SMNVEV (reference sequence). The CDR3 sequence is CASSSRTGSNQPQHF. The CDR3 DNA reads TGTGCCAGCAGTTCGAGGACAGGGAGCAATCAGCCCCAGCATTTT.

The CDR3 sequence is CASSSPLSGSGNTIYF. In DNA, the CDR3 is TGTGCCAGCAGTTCTCCCCTCTCAGGGTCTGGAAACACCATATATTTT. The V gene is TRBV6-6, the J gene TRBJ1-3, with D possibly being TRBD1 (5 bases). V shed 4 bases and J shed 1 base, with 14 bases lying between them. CDR1 is MNHNY, CDR2 SVGAGI, per germline (reference sequence). The CDR3 spans 16 residues.

The chain is built from TRBV18 and TRBJ2-1; 9 positions match TRBD1. V lost 0 bases and J lost 1; bases outside the gene matches: 10. This CDR3 contains 19 residues. Germline V gene lookup returns CDR1 KGHSH and CDR2 LQKENI. Written as DNA, the CDR3 is TGTGCCAGCTCACCACCGATCAGGACAGGGGCGTCATCCTACAATGAGCAGTTCTTC. As protein: CASSPPIRTGASSYNEQFF.

This rearrangement joins TRBV4-2 to TRBJ2-5; D call uncertain. The CDR3 spans 13 residues. Germline assignment: CDR1 LGHNA and CDR2 YNFKEQ. The V end was cut by 2 bases, the J end by 1 base, with 5 bases between. This chain's CDR3 is CASSQSLQETQYF. The CDR3, as DNA: TGTGCCAGCAGCCAATCCCTCCAAGAGACCCAGTACTTC.

The chain links TRBV29-1 to TRBJ2-1; D gene uncertain. V was pared by 7 bases and J by 7 bases, with 14 bases between. CDR3 length: 12 amino acids. The germline gives CDR1 SQVTM, CDR2 ANQGSEA. DNA for the CDR3: TGCAGCGGGCAGGTTCTTGGAAATGAGCAGTTCTTC. Translated: CSGQVLGNEQFF.

The chain couples TRBV19 to TRBJ2-7; tentatively, D is TRBD2 (6 bases). CDR1 and CDR2 from the germline V gene are LNHDA and SQIVND (reference sequence). V lost 1 base and J 4 bases, leaving 11 bases between the germline ends. The CDR3 sequence is 14 residues long. The CDR3 region is CASSIGGGEYEQYF. The CDR3 coding sequence is TGTGCCAGTAGTATAGGGGGAGGCGAGTACGAGCAGTACTTC.

This clone was seen more than once but under ten times. The chain couples TRBV28 to TRBJ2-1; the D gene is possibly TRBD1 (6 bases). Germline-derived CDR1 and CDR2 are MDHEN and SYDVKM. Deletions cut 6 bases from V and 5 bases from J, with 11 bases between. CDR3 size: 13 residues. Written as DNA, the CDR3 is TGTGCCAGCAGCCATACAGGGAACAATGAGCAGTTCTTC. It is translated as CASSHTGNNEQFF.

This clone came up a few times. The rearrangement uses TRBV6-1 and TRBJ1-4; D is unresolved. V lost 6 bases to trimming and J lost 8 bases, with 13 bases between them. The CDR3 runs 13 residues. Germline CDR1 reads MNHNS; CDR2 reads SASEGT. CDR3 DNA sequence: TGTGCCAGCAGCCCCTCAGTGTTAGAAAAACTGTTTTTT. It is translated as CASSPSVLEKLFF.

The V call is TRBV6-6, the J call TRBJ1-1; unclear D gene. From germline, CDR1 is MNHNY and CDR2 SVGAGI (reference sequence). CDR3 length: 13 residues. Trimming pared 7 bases from V and 0 bases from J, leaving 9 bases between. CDR3 residues: CASTLGMNTEAFF. DNA of the CDR3: TGTGCCAGCACCCTAGGTATGAACACTGAAGCTTTCTTT.

The rearrangement uses TRBV5-1 and TRBJ1-2; D unclear. V lost 0 bases to trimming and J lost 0 bases, with 18 bases between them. Germline assignment: CDR1 SGHRS and CDR2 YFSETQ. CDR3 size: 18 residues. CDR3 sequence (DNA): TGCGCCAGCAGCTTGGACCCTGGTTGGAGCCCTTCTAACTATGGCTACACCTTC. Its protein is CASSLDPGWSPSNYGYTF.

The V and J genes are TRBV5-8 and TRBJ2-7; 8 bases match TRBD1. Trimming at V came to 2 bases and at J to 6 bases, leaving 10 bases not matched to a gene. This CDR3 has 15 residues. The germline CDR1 and CDR2 sequences are SGHTS and YDEGEE. The CDR3 is CASSFRGRGAFEQYF. The CDR3 DNA is TGTGCCAGCAGCTTCAGGGGGCGAGGGGCCTTCGAGCAGTACTTC.

This clone was picked up one time. This chain uses TRBV27 with TRBJ2-2, with D perhaps matching TRBD2 (6 bases). The germline V gene has CDR1 MNHEY and CDR2 SMNVEV (reference sequence). This CDR3 is built from 15 residues. Trimming took off 3 bases at V and 2 bases at J, with 10 bases between the two ends. In nucleotides, the CDR3 is TGTGCCAGCAGTTTGGGACTTCTTAACACCGGGGAGCTGTTTTTT. It specifies CASSLGLLNTGELFF.